This is a list of T cell receptor beta chains from one sample in a study of early T cells in non-severe SARS-CoV-2 infection. TCRdb recomputed calls from the 5' RACE reads with MiXCR, one row per CDR3 protein. This table holds some 100,000 distinct CDR3 sequences, over 12% found once. Material for sequencing was whole blood. These receptors originate from an adult who was a healthcare worker with PCR-confirmed SARS-CoV-2 infection or an uninfected control (not recorded which). Each CDR3 is given with its conserved first and last residue. D genes are given only for firm matches. Clone size is given for some rows only: seen once, a few or many times, or a class if the clone is expanded.

j_call | clone_size | cdr3_length | v_call | d_call | cdr3_aa | cdr3_nt
TRBJ2-3 | few | 18 | TRBV2 | NA | CASSGPLVSISSTDTQYF | TGTGCCAGCAGTGGCCCGCTTGTGAGCATTTCTAGCACAGATACGCAGTATTTT
TRBJ1-5 | few | 13 | TRBV12-3/TRBV12-4 | NA | CASSPDRRQPQHF | TGTGCCAGCAGTCCCGACAGGCGGCAGCCCCAGCATTTT
TRBJ2-2 | many | 15 | TRBV12-3/TRBV12-4 | NA | CASTQQGRGTGELFF | TGTGCCAGCACTCAACAGGGTCGCGGCACCGGGGAGCTGTTTTTT
TRBJ2-5 | NA | 12 | TRBV4-1 | NA | CASSLLKETQYF | TGCGCCAGCAGCCTCCTAAAAGAGACCCAGTACTTC
TRBJ1-2 | NA | 17 | TRBV7-2 | TRBD1 | CASSPKTGTGANYGYTF | TGTGCCAGCAGCCCGAAGACCGGGACAGGGGCGAACTATGGCTACACCTTC
TRBJ2-3 | few | 16 | TRBV6-6 | NA | CASRNDGDSPGDTQYF | TGTGCCAGCAGGAACGACGGGGACTCCCCCGGAGATACGCAGTATTTT
TRBJ2-3 | many | 15 | TRBV6-1 | NA | CASSDPWGQADTQYF | TGTGCCAGCAGTGATCCATGGGGGCAGGCTGATACGCAGTATTTT
TRBJ1-6 | NA | 15 | TRBV24-1 | NA | CATERLTEIHSPLHF | TGTGCCACCGAGCGACTGACAGAGATTCATTCACCCCTCCACTTT
TRBJ1-4 | NA | 13 | TRBV10-3 | TRBD1 | CAIRTGDNEKLFF | TGTGCCATCAGGACAGGGGACAATGAAAAACTGTTTTTT
TRBJ1-5 | NA | 15 | TRBV9 | NA | CASSGGAREGQPQHF | TGTGCCAGCAGCGGAGGGGCCAGGGAGGGTCAGCCCCAGCATTTT
TRBJ1-5 | few | 14 | TRBV12-3/TRBV12-4 | NA | CASSLLGARQPQHF | TGTGCCAGCAGTTTACTAGGGGCACGTCAGCCCCAGCATTTT
TRBJ2-1 | few | 15 | TRBV7-9 | NA | CASSLVAVSYNEQFF | TGTGCCAGCAGCTTAGTTGCGGTTTCCTACAATGAGCAGTTCTTC
TRBJ1-4 | few | 19 | TRBV7-6 | TRBD1 | CASSKQEGGTGGAKEKLFF | TGTGCCAGCAGCAAACAAGAGGGTGGCACAGGGGGCGCGAAGGAAAAACTGTTTTTT
TRBJ1-2 | NA | 11 | TRBV12-3/TRBV12-4 | NA | CASSRKRGYTF | TGTGCCAGCAGTCGGAAGCGGGGCTACACCTTC
TRBJ1-4 | few | 11 | TRBV20-1 | NA | CSARGEEKLFF | TGCAGTGCTAGAGGGGAAGAAAAACTGTTTTTT
TRBJ1-1 | NA | 10 | TRBV29-1 | NA | CSVEKGWAFF | TGCAGCGTTGAAAAGGGTTGGGCGTTCTTT
TRBJ2-5 | NA | 16 | TRBV6-5 | NA | CASSYSLGPVRETQYF | TGTGCCAGCAGTTACTCCCTAGGGCCGGTCAGGGAGACCCAGTACTTC
TRBJ2-1 | NA | 17 | TRBV12-5 | TRBD1 | CASGGTARQTIYNEQFF | TGTGCTAGTGGCGGGACAGCCCGACAAACTATCTACAATGAGCAGTTCTTC
TRBJ1-5 | many | 15 | TRBV5-1 | NA | CASSLTGQDNQPQHF | TGCGCCAGCAGCTTGACCGGACAAGACAATCAGCCCCAGCATTTT
TRBJ1-5 | few | 13 | TRBV19 | NA | CASSITINQPQHF | TGTGCCAGTAGTATAACCATTAATCAGCCCCAGCATTTT
TRBJ2-2 | few | 17 | TRBV7-3 | NA | CASSLTGGQGNTGELFF | TGTGCCAGCAGCTTAACGGGGGGCCAGGGGAACACCGGGGAGCTGTTTTTT
TRBJ2-1 | few | 16 | TRBV3-1 | TRBD2 | CASSQLAGGPYNEQFF | TGTGCCAGCAGCCAGCTAGCGGGGGGCCCCTACAATGAGCAGTTCTTC
TRBJ1-5 | few | 14 | TRBV7-2 | NA | CASSSDPFNQPQHF | TGTGCCAGCAGCTCGGACCCCTTCAATCAGCCCCAGCATTTT
TRBJ2-1 | many | 15 | TRBV5-4 | TRBD1 | CASSPGGTGNNEQFF | TGTGCCAGCAGCCCAGGCGGGACAGGGAACAATGAGCAGTTCTTC
TRBJ2-1 | NA | 13 | TRBV30 | TRBD2 | CAWSTSGDYRQFF | TGTGCCTGGAGTACTAGCGGGGATTATCGGCAGTTCTTC
TRBJ1-3 | many | 15 | TRBV20-1 | NA | CSARGPIFSGNTIYF | TGCAGTGCTAGGGGGCCGATTTTCTCTGGAAACACCATATATTTT
TRBJ2-5 | many | 18 | TRBV3-1 | TRBD2 | CASSQLIAGTSMEETQYF | TGTGCCAGCAGCCAACTAATTGCCGGGACTAGCATGGAAGAGACCCAGTACTTC